Presented here are 9 T cell receptor beta chains from one specimen sequenced in a study of shared clonotypes between healthy human individuals (dated by TCRdb to the early 2020s). Preparation of the library involved the immunoSEQ multiplex PCR assay. Held by TCRdb, this immuneACCESS table contains in-frame sequences only and omits some clones. Under half of the omission traces to an unresolved V gene where checked; the cause of the rest is unknown. The sample includes some 600,000 clones, with approximately 96% observed a single time. The ten largest clones take up approximately 0.12% of the sample. CD8 naive samples were obtained by positive selection for CCR7 among CD45RO-negative cells, yielding a CD45RA+CCR7+ population from which TemRA cells were excluded. The sequenced sample was naive CD8+ T cells sorted from blood. Per the publication, the cell subset or site label means: CD45RA+CCR7+. The receptors shown here come from a woman under 40 in good health.

This sequence joins TRBV28 and TRBJ2-1; TRBD1 matches at 9 bases. The CDR3 has 13 residues. Unmatched junction bases numbered 6, after V lost 3 bases and J lost 12 bases. Germline CDR1 MDHEN, CDR2 SYDVKM. As DNA, the CDR3 is TGTGCCAGCAGTTTCATGGACAGGGGTGGGCAGTTCTTC. This gives the protein CASSFMDRGGQFF.

The rearrangement joins TRBV5-4 to TRBJ1-2, with a possible D match to TRBD1 (5 bases). Germline assignment: CDR1 SGHNT and CDR2 YYREEE (reference sequence). The germline V and J ends were trimmed by 0 bases and 4 bases, with 19 bases remaining between them. The CDR3 consists of 17 residues. The CDR3 DNA reads TGTGCCAGCAGCTTGGCCGTGGGGCGCGGTCCCCCCTATGGCTACACCTTC. Translated, it gives CASSLAVGRGPPYGYTF.

The chain joins TRBV5-6 to TRBJ2-3; the D is unclear. CDR1 SGHDT and CDR2 YYEEEE come from the germline V gene. This CDR3 is built from 15 residues. Trimming took 4 bases from V and 0 from J, leaving 12 bases between them. DNA for the CDR3: TGTGCCAGCAGCATAGGCGCCTTGAGCACAGATACGCAGTATTTT. It specifies CASSIGALSTDTQYF.

The chain joins TRBV5-4 to TRBJ1-1, with 9 positions matching TRBD1. Unmatched junction bases numbered 9, after V lost 4 bases and J lost 5 bases. Per the germline V gene, CDR1 is SGHNT and CDR2 is YYREEE (reference sequence). This CDR3 has 15 residues. CDR3 sequence (DNA): TGTGCCAGCAGCATAGAGGGGACAGGGCGAACTGAAGCTTTCTTT. Protein product: CASSIEGTGRTEAFF.

On this clone itself: Other DNA variants within this sample encode the same CDR3. The chain combines TRBV28 with TRBJ2-5; the D is unclear. There are 11 residues in the CDR3. With 2 bases removed from V and 3 bases from J, the gap between germline ends came to 1 base. Looked up from germline, CDR1 is MDHEN and CDR2 is SYDVKM. The CDR3 loop is CASSLEETQYF. DNA for the CDR3: TGTGCCAGCAGTTTAGAAGAGACCCAGTACTTC.

The chain recombines TRBV5-6 with TRBJ2-7; tentatively, D is TRBD2 (6 bases). Germline V gene data show CDR1 as SGHDT and CDR2 as YYEEEE. Trimming cost V 3 bases and J 5 bases, with 12 bases left between them. The CDR3 spans 13 residues. The CDR3 DNA reads as TGTGCCAGCAGCTCCAACCCTAGCGACGAGCAGTACTTC. Translating it yields CASSSNPSDEQYF.

V is TRBV19 and J is TRBJ2-7; 8 bases map to TRBD1. Germline V gene data show CDR1 as LNHDA and CDR2 as SQIVND (reference sequence). This CDR3 comprises 15 residues. After removal of 4 bases from V and 5 bases from J, the junction contained 10 bases not matched to a gene. The DNA of the CDR3 is TGTGCCAGTAGTACCCCCGGCAGGGGGCTACACGAGCAGTACTTC. Translating gives CASSTPGRGLHEQYF.

V usage is TRBV15 and J usage is TRBJ2-2; tentative D call: TRBD2 (5 bases). This CDR3 region has 14 residues. V gave up 6 bases and J gave up 4 bases, with 12 bases separating them. Per the germline V gene, CDR1 is LNHNV and CDR2 is YYDKDF (reference sequence). CDR3 residues: CATSKTTTTGELFF. CDR3 nucleotide sequence: TGTGCCACCAGTAAGACTACTACCACCGGGGAGCTGTTTTTT.

The V gene is TRBV27, the J gene TRBJ2-7, with 8 bases fitting TRBD1. Germline trimming cut 3 bases from V and 6 bases from J; bases unmatched to any gene: 4. Germline V lookup: CDR1 MNHEY, CDR2 SMNVEV (reference sequence). The CDR3 is 13 amino acids. The CDR3 bases are TGTGCCAGCAGTTTCGGCAGGGGGCTCGAGCAGTACTTC. It yields the protein CASSFGRGLEQYF.